Listed below are T cell receptor beta chains from one sample, sequenced in a study of stem cell transplantation in POMP-related autoinflammatory disease. The repertoire was sequenced with immunoSEQ multiplex PCR; TCRdb's copy has only in-frame clones and lacks some. The repertoire holds roughly 32,000 clones, approximately 86% seen once, with over 0.65% in the top ten. The sequenced sample was CD4+ T cells from PBMCs, obtained before stem cell transplantation. Every receptor here comes from a human donor with POMP-related autoinflammation and immune dysregulation (PRAID). The CDR3 runs from the conserved cysteine through the conserved F or W. The order of the fields is D gene, CDR3 length, V gene, J gene, clone size, CDR3 protein, CDR3 DNA. The D gene is left open where the match is weak. Size is omitted from some rows. Given values are once, few, many or a class for expanded clones.

TRBD2	18	TRBV4-1	TRBJ2-2	.	CASSQDSASGGNTGELFF	TGCGCCAGCAGCCAAGATTCCGCTAGCGGGGGTAACACCGGGGAGCTGTTTTTT
.	14	TRBV5-1	TRBJ1-4	.	CASSSRDSDEKLFF	TGCGCCAGCAGCTCCCGTGATTCCGATGAAAAACTGTTTTTT
.	13	TRBV5-1	TRBJ2-3	.	CASRVRSADTQYF	TGCGCCAGCCGCGTCCGGAGCGCGGATACGCAGTATTTT
.	19	TRBV1	TRBJ1-6	.	CTSSQEAVVWSSYNSPLHF	TGCACCAGCAGCCAAGAGGCAGTCGTTTGGAGCTCCTATAATTCACCCCTCCACTTT
.	13	TRBV19	TRBJ2-5	.	CASSRQAQETQYF	TGTGCCAGTAGTCGACAGGCCCAAGAGACCCAGTACTTC
.	13	TRBV7-3	TRBJ2-5	.	CASSFRQDGTQYF	TGTGCCAGCAGCTTCCGACAGGACGGGACCCAGTACTTC
.	13	TRBV4-1	TRBJ2-7	.	CASSQPGTYEQYF	TGCGCCAGCAGCCAACCTGGCACCTACGAGCAGTACTTC
.	14	TRBV5-1	TRBJ2-5	.	CASSLTQGQETQYF	TGCGCCAGCAGCTTGACCCAGGGGCAAGAGACCCAGTACTTC
.	13	TRBV2	TRBJ1-4	.	CASYTGPNEKLFF	TGTGCCAGTTATACAGGGCCTAATGAAAAACTGTTTTTT
.	15	TRBV10-3	TRBJ2-3	.	CAISELGGRADTQYF	TGTGCCATCAGTGAGTTGGGGGGGCGGGCAGATACGCAGTATTTT
.	16	TRBV5-1	TRBJ2-2	.	CASSLHGTAVTGELFF	TGCGCCAGCAGCTTGCATGGGACGGCTGTCACCGGGGAGCTGTTTTTT
TRBD2	16	TRBV4-1	TRBJ2-1	.	CASRTLWREGYNEQFF	TGCGCCAGCAGGACGCTATGGCGGGAGGGTTACAATGAGCAGTTCTTC
.	13	TRBV5-1	TRBJ2-4	.	CASSPGNTNIQYF	TGCGCCAGCAGTCCGGGGAATACAAACATTCAGTACTTC
TRBD1	16	TRBV7-6	TRBJ2-7	.	CASSPAGRTGGYEQYF	TGTGCCAGCAGCCCCGCCGGTAGGACAGGGGGCTACGAGCAGTACTTC
.	14	TRBV15	TRBJ1-6	.	CATSRDVNNSPLHF	TGTGCCACCAGCAGAGATGTCAATAATTCACCCCTCCACTTT
TRBD1	14	TRBV7-9	TRBJ2-4	.	CASSLLGGADIQYF	TGTGCCAGCAGCTTATTAGGGGGCGCGGACATTCAGTACTTC
.	13	TRBV2	TRBJ2-7	.	CASKVGTTYEQYF	TGTGCCAGCAAGGTCGGCACGACCTACGAGCAGTACTTC
.	13	TRBV5-6	TRBJ2-7	.	CASSLPPSYEQYF	TGTGCCAGCAGCTTGCCCCCAAGCTACGAGCAGTACTTC
.	15	TRBV2	TRBJ1-3	.	CASSEGARAGNTIYF	TGTGCCAGCAGTGAGGGGGCCAGGGCTGGAAACACCATATATTTT
.	15	TRBV6-5	TRBJ2-3	.	CASTVSLTSADTQYF	TGTGCCAGCACCGTCTCCTTGACTAGTGCGGATACGCAGTATTTT
.	14	TRBV7-8	TRBJ1-6	.	CASSLAGISSPLHF	TGTGCCAGCAGCTTGGCGGGTATCTCTTCACCCCTCCACTTT
TRBD1	15	TRBV7-2	TRBJ2-7	once	CASSLVGTGAYEQYF	TGTGCCAGCAGCTTAGTCGGGACAGGGGCCTACGAGCAGTACTTC
.	16	TRBV5-5	TRBJ2-2	.	CASTWLVEVGTGELFF	TGTGCCAGCACCTGGTTGGTGGAGGTTGGCACCGGGGAGCTGTTTTTT
.	13	TRBV14	TRBJ1-1	.	CASSLGLNTEAFF	TGTGCCAGCAGCCTGGGCCTGAACACTGAAGCTTTCTTT
.	13	TRBV6-5	TRBJ2-7	.	CASSYGGTYEQYF	TGTGCCAGCAGTTACGGGGGGACCTACGAGCAGTACTTC
.	16	TRBV5-6	TRBJ1-6	.	CASSFGGHLYNSPLHF	TGTGCCAGCAGCTTCGGGGGCCACCTCTATAATTCACCCCTCCACTTT
TRBD2	15	TRBV4-1	TRBJ2-3	.	CASSLTSGFRDTQYF	TGCGCCAGCAGCTTGACTAGCGGGTTCAGGGATACGCAGTATTTT
.	16	TRBV5-5	TRBJ1-1	.	CASSLLSLDLNTEAFF	TGTGCCAGCAGCTTGTTAAGCCTAGACCTGAACACTGAAGCTTTCTTT
TRBD1	14	TRBV6-5	TRBJ2-2	.	CASSLQGVTGELFF	TGTGCCAGCAGCCTACAGGGGGTTACCGGGGAGCTGTTTTTT
.	16	TRBV9	TRBJ1-5	.	CASSVEAGGVNQPQHF	TGTGCCAGCAGCGTAGAAGCGGGGGGCGTGAATCAGCCCCAGCATTTT
.	13	TRBV6-1	TRBJ1-4	.	CASRGTSNEKLFF	TGTGCCAGCAGGGGAACCAGTAATGAAAAACTGTTTTTT
.	16	TRBV30	TRBJ1-3	.	CAWSPTRARSGNTIYF	TGTGCCTGGAGTCCGACCCGGGCCCGCTCTGGAAACACCATATATTTT
.	14	TRBV6-1	TRBJ1-1	.	CASSEYSKNTEAFF	TGTGCCAGCAGTGAGTACAGTAAAAACACTGAAGCTTTCTTT
.	15	TRBV28	TRBJ2-3	once	CASSPVRRTTDTQYF	TGTGCCAGCAGTCCCGTTAGGCGCACCACAGATACGCAGTATTTT
TRBD2	20	TRBV5-1	TRBJ2-1	.	CASSLVPGTSGRRGYNEQFF	TGCGCCAGCAGCTTGGTCCCCGGGACTAGCGGGAGAAGAGGCTACAATGAGCAGTTCTTC
.	15	TRBV5-1	TRBJ1-5	.	CASSFRGRGNQPQHF	TGTGCCAGCAGCTTCCGCGGCAGGGGCAATCAGCCCCAGCATTTT
.	15	TRBV6-5	TRBJ1-3	.	CASTPTLKTGNTIYF	TGTGCCAGCACTCCTACATTGAAGACTGGAAACACCATATATTTT
TRBD1	14	TRBV19	TRBJ2-5	.	CASSIGGGSETQYF	TGTGCCAGTAGTATAGGAGGGGGCTCGGAGACCCAGTACTTC
.	15	TRBV25-1	TRBJ2-2	.	CASLRSGPNTGELFF	TGTGCCAGTCTGAGGTCAGGGCCGAACACCGGGGAGCTGTTTTTT
.	16	TRBV5-3	TRBJ2-1	.	CARTPGASLSYNEQFF	TGTGCCAGAACCCCAGGGGCGTCACTCTCCTACAATGAGCAGTTCTTC
TRBD1	18	TRBV5-1	TRBJ2-3	.	CASTLRTGGRLGTDTQYF	TGCGCCAGCACCCTTAGGACAGGGGGAAGACTTGGCACAGATACGCAGTATTTT
.	12	TRBV6-4	TRBJ1-2	.	CASSDRDYGYTF	TGTGCCAGCAGTGACAGGGACTATGGCTACACCTTC